The entry below gives a single TCR beta chain sequence along with its context. Its antigen target is currently unknown. Base qualities are missing; no much larger clone stands one base away. Graves' hyperthyroidism was defined as stable when no progression to ophthalmopathy occurred over 18 months of follow-up. Hyperthyroidism patients were newly diagnosed, had a disease duration of under 2 months, and were aged 18 to 65 years. Exclusion was applied to patients with uncontrolled infections, other autoimmune diseases, pregnancy or lactation. Clinical symptoms, serum thyroxine and TRAb, thyroid ultrasound, and orbital computed tomography formed the basis for the diagnoses. PBMCs were separated from under 12 ml of fresh peripheral blood using Ficoll-Paque density gradient centrifugation. Total RNA was extracted with Trizol reagent, and quality was checked on an Agilent 2100 Bioanalyzer. TCR beta CDR3 regions were amplified from RNA transcripts. The first round of RT-PCR for the TCR CDR3 was performed with the HTBI primer set and the Qiagen OneStep RT-PCR kit. Libraries were constructed in a second round of multiplex PCR, after which size selection and purification were performed. The libraries were sequenced on an Illumina HiSeq2000 using paired-end 100 bp reads. On the study's bioinformatics: SOAPnuke was used to process the raw data, throwing out any read that contained adapters or uncalled bases, had a mean Phred below 15, or lacked an exact constant-primer or identifier match. COPE v1.2.5 was used to merge the high-quality paired reads, and each unique nucleotide sequence was defined as a clonotype. MiTCR v1.1 was used to align the clonotypes against IMGT TRBV, TRBD and TRBJ reference segments. Analysis was restricted to V-J combinations with a frequency above 0.0001, which covered roughly 99% of repertoires. The TCS score was defined as F50 (clonal expansion) divided by E x V (chaos), with BLOSUM62-based TCRdist calculated between CDR3 peptides within each V-J. Welch's t-statistics and random forest reduced fewer than 600 V-J features to 10 to 15, which were used in a naive Bayes classifier (R e1071). TCRdb passed the public sequencing reads through fastp at Q25 and MiXCR, retaining productive beta sequences. Each entry is one CDR3 protein sequence, shown with its most common DNA and genes. None of the V and J calls come from the authors' own analysis; TCRdb made them. The table for this sample lists hundreds of thousands of distinct CDR3 sequences; roughly a sixth of them were counted only once. The top ten hold approximately 20% of the sample.

For this chain, trimming is 3 bases at the V end and 1 base at the J end, and the number of junction bases without a gene match is 4. For CDR1 and CDR2, the germline V gene lists SGDLS and YYNGEE. The CDR3 spans 15 residues, from the cysteine through the phenylalanine. The retained sequence is limited to the CDR3, 45 bases, with the frame set at the first base. The entry originates in a study of T cells in Graves' hyperthyroidism and ophthalmopathy (dated by TCRdb to 2018 to 2020). With respect to the entire study: Peripheral blood samples were taken at initial diagnosis, before any treatment was given. TCR V-J signatures able to tell the groups apart were searched for in a discovery cohort of 90 to 100 patients, of whom 40 to 45 had Graves' ophthalmopathy and some 60 had stable Graves' hyperthyroidism. Prospective prediction of ophthalmopathy was tested in an independent validation cohort of 18 to 20 hyperthyroidism patients and some 17 patients who later progressed to ophthalmopathy. For training and testing, the 100 or so patients in the discovery cohort were randomly divided in a 7:3 ratio. In about 6 Graves' hyperthyroidism patients, the study also compared T-cell repertoires from thyroid tissue with T-cell repertoires from blood. After sampling, hyperthyroidism patients received methimazole starting at 30 mg daily, and ophthalmopathy patients received high-dose intravenous methylprednisolone. The paper reports TCR Vbeta CDR3 sequencing of fewer than 150 peripheral blood samples: around 45 ophthalmopathy, approximately 74 hyperthyroidism and around 17 progressor patients.

Results the study describes overall, beyond this receptor: No statistical method was used to set the sample size in advance, and investigators knew the group allocation. A model built on a 13 V-J signature distinguished ophthalmopathy from stable hyperthyroidism, reaching over 85% sensitivity and under 84% specificity in cross-validation and 80%/75% in testing. In validation, the model predicted progression to ophthalmopathy a median of roughly six months before onset, with 70% to 71% sensitivity and roughly 72% specificity. Blood samples also contained most of the expanded thyroid clonotypes (frequency above 0.001), which suggests that blood repertoires may reflect thyroid immune responses.

The clonotype was recovered from a woman under 30 with Graves' hyperthyroidism. Recombination connected TRBV9 to TRBJ1-3; 7 middle bases align to TRBD1. Source material: blood. The CDR3 in this case is CASSGDSLSGNTIYF. The DNA sequence follows: TGTGCCAGCAGCGGGGACAGCCTATCTGGAAACACCATATATTTT.